This is a list of T cell receptor beta chains from one sample in a study of T cell responses to AZD1222 COVID-19 vaccine. TCRdb's copy holds only in-frame clones and misses some; the assay was immunoSEQ multiplex PCR. The data contain approximately 84,000 clones, 80% to 90% of them seen just once; the ten biggest clones take up under 3%. Sample: peripheral blood, taken 28 days after the second AZD1222 dose. The receptor source for this set is an adult who received the AZD1222 COVID-19 vaccine. Each CDR3 is given with its conserved first and last residue. The order of the fields is CDR3 length, J gene, clone size, D gene, V gene, CDR3 protein, CDR3 DNA. A D gene is named only where the DNA matches it firmly. Where a row states a size, it is once, few, many or the class of an expanded clone; other rows omit it.

>14|TRBJ2-5|.|.|TRBV18
CASSPQGEQETQYF
TGTGCCAGCTCGCCTCAAGGGGAACAAGAGACCCAGTACTTC
>14|TRBJ2-5|.|TRBD2|TRBV5-1
CASSSAAGEETQYF
TGCGCCAGCAGCTCCGCGGCGGGGGAAGAGACCCAGTACTTC
>14|TRBJ2-1|.|.|TRBV3-1/TRBV3-2
CASSQGVGTNEQFF
TGTGCCAGCAGCCAAGGGGTCGGCACCAATGAGCAGTTCTTC
>16|TRBJ2-7|.|TRBD2|TRBV27
CASIGTSGHYSYEQYF
TGTGCCAGCATTGGGACTAGCGGTCATTACTCCTACGAGCAGTACTTC
>16|TRBJ1-1|few|.|TRBV10-1
CASSPLRGPGATEAFF
TGCGCCAGCAGCCCCCTAAGGGGACCGGGGGCGACTGAAGCTTTCTTT
>12|TRBJ1-6|.|.|TRBV27
CASRDSGSPLHF
TGTGCCAGCAGGGATTCGGGGAGTCCCCTCCACTTT
>14|TRBJ1-2|once|.|TRBV9
CASSVTGTPYGYTF
TGTGCCAGCAGCGTAACAGGGACCCCCTATGGCTACACCTTC
>11|TRBJ2-5|.|.|TRBV6-5
CATLRGETQYF
TGTGCCACCCTCCGAGGGGAGACCCAGTACTTC
>16|TRBJ2-1|few|.|TRBV7-6
CASSLNRASPGGVQFF
TGTGCCAGCAGCTTAAACAGGGCGTCTCCTGGGGGAGTGCAGTTCTTC
>15|TRBJ2-1|.|.|TRBV5-1
CASSLGSGVYNEQFF
TGCGCCAGCAGCTTGGGGTCAGGGGTTTACAATGAGCAGTTCTTC
>16|TRBJ1-6|medium-sized|.|TRBV6-2/TRBV6-3
CASSYSKDRDNSPLHF
TGTGCCAGCAGTTACTCGAAGGACCGAGATAATTCACCCCTCCACTTT
>16|TRBJ1-2|once|.|TRBV12-2
CASRLVGLRTGDGYTF
TGTGCAAGTCGCTTAGTAGGTTTGCGGACAGGGGATGGCTACACCTTC
>15|TRBJ1-1|.|.|TRBV6-1
CASSEMSGMNTEAFF
TGTGCCAGCAGTGAAATGTCAGGGATGAACACTGAAGCTTTCTTT
>13|TRBJ1-2|.|TRBD1|TRBV19
CASSFTGDTGYTF
TGTGCCAGTAGTTTTACAGGGGATACTGGCTACACCTTC
>15|TRBJ2-7|.|.|TRBV4-3
CASSQDPGDIYEQYF
TGCGCCAGCAGCCAAGACCCAGGCGATATCTACGAGCAGTACTTC
>15|TRBJ1-5|.|.|TRBV10-3
CAISESLYSNQPQHF
TGTGCCATCAGTGAGTCGTTATATAGCAATCAGCCCCAGCATTTT
>15|TRBJ2-3|.|TRBD1|TRBV5-1
CASGEQGAGTDTQYF
TGCGCCAGCGGGGAACAGGGGGCCGGCACAGATACGCAGTATTTT